These 3 T cell receptor beta chains were sequenced from one sample in a study of cytomegalovirus exposure and HLA in healthy donors. PCR primers comprised 60 Vbeta and 13 Jbeta primers. Libraries were prepared by immunoSEQ multiplex PCR; TCRdb keeps only in-frame clonotypes and omits some of them. The repertoire includes roughly 150,000 clones, over 60% of them detected once, and over 2% sits in the top ten. The sequencing input was PBMCs. The origin of the receptors is a middle-aged man in good health and CMV-seronegative.

This sequence joins TRBV7-2 and TRBJ2-5; D remains unclear. CDR1 is SGHTA and CDR2 is FQGNSA in the germline V gene. The CDR3 is 13 amino acids. Trimming removed 7 bases from V and 5 bases from J, with 14 bases in between. The CDR3 nucleotides read TGTGCCAGCAATTGGGCCCCACGGGAGACCCAGTACTTC. As protein: CASNWAPRETQYF.

This clone occurred once. The V and J genes are TRBV9 and TRBJ2-7; D is ambiguous. V shed 2 bases and J shed 1 base, with 19 bases lying between them. CDR3 length equals 17 residues. CDR1 and CDR2 from the germline V gene are SGDLS and YYNGEE. CDR3 sequence: CASSVSIGTDVSYEQYF. The CDR3 region has the DNA TGTGCCAGCAGCGTTAGCATAGGCACCGACGTATCCTACGAGCAGTACTTC.

The rearrangement joins TRBV4-3 to TRBJ2-2; TRBD2 matches at 11 bases. The V segment lost 1 base and the J segment 7 bases; nucleotides outside the gene matches: 5. Germline CDR1 and CDR2: LGHNA and YSLEER. This CDR3 is built from 16 residues. The CDR3 sequence is CASSQGLAGLGGELFF. DNA for the CDR3: TGCGCCAGCAGCCAAGGACTAGCGGGACTGGGCGGGGAGCTGTTTTTT.